The 10 T cell receptor beta chains in this list originate from one sample, sequenced in a study of cytomegalovirus exposure and HLA in healthy donors (dated by TCRdb to 2016 to 2017). The library was produced with the immunoSEQ multiplex PCR assay. For the multiplex PCR, a mixture combining 60 forward primers for TCR Vbeta segments and 13 reverse primers for TCR Jbeta segments was used. This is the immuneACCESS table as TCRdb keeps it, with only in-frame sequences that have V and J called. A part of the clones is gone; compared with another copy, unresolved V genes explain less than half, and the rest is unexplained. This sample gives approximately 190,000 clones in total; around 86% of them show up just once. The top ten clones comprise about 5.7% of the sample. Source material: PBMCs. These receptors all come from a middle-aged man in good health and CMV-seropositive.

This clone was counted only a few times. The chain couples TRBV7-9 to TRBJ2-2; D is possibly TRBD2 (5 bases). CDR3 length: 14 amino acids. V was clipped by 5 bases and J by 6 bases, with 13 bases between them. Germline V CDR1 and CDR2: SEHNR, FQNEAQ (reference sequence). CDR3 nucleotides: TGTGCCAGCAGCCAGGACTCTCTGCCCGGGGAGCTGTTTTTT. Its translation: CASSQDSLPGELFF.

This sequence joins TRBV6-5 and TRBJ1-5; D gene uncertain. The CDR3 consists of 15 residues. V was shortened by 7 bases and J by 5 bases, with 18 bases between the two germline ends. The V gene's germline CDR1 is MNHEY and CDR2 SVGAGI. The CDR3 DNA is TGTGCCAGCAAGACAAGGTCGGGGAAAGATCAGCCCCAGCATTTT. The encoded protein is CASKTRSGKDQPQHF.

As regards this clone: Other DNA sequences from this sample encode an identical CDR3 as well. The chain combines TRBV5-4 with TRBJ1-6; a weak D match, TRBD1 (6 bases). This CDR3 is built from 14 residues. V was pared by 4 bases and J by 7 bases, with 12 bases between. From germline, CDR1 is SGHNT and CDR2 YYREEE (reference sequence). CDR3 DNA sequence: TGTGCCAGCAGCCTGGACAGATCAAATTCACCCCTCCACTTT. As protein: CASSLDRSNSPLHF.

This chain uses TRBV29-1 with TRBJ1-2, with TRBD1 matching 8 bases. This CDR3 region has 13 residues. Trimming cost V 8 bases and J 6 bases; bases outside gene matches: 11. Per the germline V gene, CDR1 is SQVTM and CDR2 is ANQGSEA. The CDR3 spells CSHLRTGGDGYTF. CDR3 sequence (DNA): TGCAGCCACCTTAGAACAGGGGGGGATGGCTACACCTTC.

This clone was found once. The chain combines TRBV7-3 with TRBJ2-3; unclear D gene. Germline V gene data show CDR1 as SGHTA and CDR2 as FQGTGA. The CDR3 extends over 16 amino acids. V lost 2 bases and J 0 bases, leaving 12 bases between the germline ends. CDR3 DNA sequence: TGTGCCAGCAGCTTATCTGGCTTTCCTAGCACAGATACGCAGTATTTT. Its protein is CASSLSGFPSTDTQYF.

The chain combines TRBV21-1 with TRBJ1-1. TRBV21-1 is classified as a pseudogene. The CDR3 is 17 amino acids. CDR3 residues: CASSKGARGGPATEAFF. The CDR3 DNA sequence: TGTGCCAGCAGCAAAGGGGCTAGGGGGGGCCCAGCCACTGAAGCTTTCTTT.

Notes on this clone: Germline is not matched at one junction end, which may reflect a read error. The V call is TRBV27, the J call TRBJ2-3; 7 bases align to TRBD1. CDR1 is MNHEY, CDR2 SMNVEV, per germline (reference sequence). The CDR3 is made up of 14 amino acids. CDR3 in amino acids: CASRATGRINTRYF. CDR3 DNA: TGTGCCAGCAGGGCGACAGGGCGAATCAATACGCGGTATTTT.

V is TRBV7-8 and J is TRBJ2-7; D gene ambiguous. The CDR3 consists of 15 residues. The V gene lost 0 bases and the J gene lost 0 bases, with 9 bases spanning the gap. Germline V gene data show CDR1 as SGHVS and CDR2 as FQNEAQ. CDR3 residues: CASSLARGTSYEQYF. For the CDR3, the DNA is TGTGCCAGCAGCTTAGCGCGAGGCACCTCCTACGAGCAGTACTTC.

The V gene is TRBV5-6, the J gene TRBJ1-1, with 8 bases aligning to TRBD1. Germline V lookup: CDR1 SGHDT, CDR2 YYEEEE. This CDR3 comprises 13 residues. The J segment lost 4 bases and the V segment lost 4 bases, leaving 3 bases of the junction unmatched. This CDR3 reads CASSGQGGTEAFF. CDR3 coding DNA: TGTGCCAGCAGCGGACAGGGAGGCACTGAAGCTTTCTTT.

The J gene is TRBJ2-7, the V gene TRBV9; tentative D call: TRBD2 (6 bases). The ends were cut back, 0 bases at V and 5 bases at J, with 24 bases in the middle. Germline V CDR1 and CDR2: SGDLS, YYNGEE. CDR3 length equals 18 residues. The CDR3 sequence is CASSVAQFVGTGAHEQYF. In DNA form, the CDR3 reads TGTGCCAGCAGCGTAGCACAATTTGTCGGGACTGGGGCCCACGAGCAGTACTTC.